This entry concerns a single T cell receptor beta chain. Original analysis: Amplifying reference gene primers gave estimates of nucleated cell counts. Sequencing used immunoSEQ multiplex PCR; TCRdb keeps in-frame clones, though not all of them. V and J calls and clone size are as listed in that table; D and trimming were resolved from the DNA. This sample has 270,000 or so clones, with roughly 90% found just once. The data are from a study of blood T cell repertoires in COVID-19. Study-wide background: COVID-19 samples, acute and convalescent, were from the United States, Italy and Spain. The cDNA or gDNA used as material had been derived from T cells, B-cell-depleted T cells, or PBMCs.

Trimming stripped 3 bases from V and 0 bases from J, with 3 bases between. The CDR3 is 13 residues long. CDR1 LGHDT and CDR2 YNNKEL come from the germline V gene (reference sequence). The sample was peripheral blood. The rearrangement links TRBV3-1 (or the pseudogene TRBV3-2) to TRBJ1-3; D call uncertain. The receptor comes from a woman aged 25 to 39 with active or convalescent COVID-19. The CDR3 DNA follows: TGTGCCAGCAGCCACAACTCTGGAAACACCATATATTTT. It encodes CASSHNSGNTIYF.